Shown below are 22 T cell receptor beta chains from a single sample sequenced in a study of metastatic and nonmetastatic thyroid tumors. All patients reached thyroid surgery having received no treatment beforehand. TCRdb re-clonotyped the PCR reads via MiXCR. The sample lists 89,000 or so clones, 8% to 9.5% occurring once. Sequenced sample: blood. The source is a female donor with papillary thyroid cancer or a benign thyroid nodule (not recorded which). Some clones in this sample may be carry-over from other donors' samples.

The chain joins TRBV5-4 to TRBJ2-1, with a possible D match to TRBD1 (5 bases). This CDR3 contains 14 residues. V lost 3 bases and J 7 bases, leaving 14 bases between the germline ends. Germline assignment: CDR1 SGHNT and CDR2 YYREEE (reference sequence). Here the CDR3 DNA reads TGTGCCAGCAGCTATCAGGGTCCGGGTAATGAGCAGTTCTTC. Translated, it gives CASSYQGPGNEQFF.

This clone came up a few times. The J gene is TRBJ2-3, the V gene TRBV5-6; no clear D gene. This CDR3 contains 14 residues. V was pared by 0 bases and J by 4 bases, with 9 bases between. Germline loops: CDR1 SGHDT, CDR2 YYEEEE. The DNA for the CDR3 is TGTGCCAGCAGCTTGGGGCTTACCGCAGATACGCAGTATTTT. It translates to CASSLGLTADTQYF.

This clone was recorded many times. This chain connects TRBV10-1 to TRBJ1-1, with D uncertain. The CDR3 has 12 residues. From germline, CDR1 is WNHNN and CDR2 SYGVQD (reference sequence). With 6 bases removed from V and 5 bases from J, the gap between germline ends came to 10 bases. The CDR3, as DNA: TGCGCCAGCAGCCCCGGGAGGACTGAAGCTTTCTTT. It specifies CASSPGRTEAFF.

This clone was detected a few times. The genes are TRBV9 and TRBJ2-3, with a weak D call TRBD2 (5 bases). The CDR3 sequence is 16 residues long. Looked up from germline, CDR1 is SGDLS and CDR2 is YYNGEE. Deletions cut 0 bases from V and 1 base from J, with 12 bases between. Here the CDR3 DNA reads TGTGCCAGCAGCGTAGCTGGGAGACCCCGCACAGATACGCAGTATTTT. As protein: CASSVAGRPRTDTQYF.

This chain uses TRBV6-1 with TRBJ1-2; 9 bases line up with TRBD1. Germline CDR1 MNHNS, CDR2 SASEGT. There are 12 residues in the CDR3. Losses at the gene ends were 4 bases for V and 6 bases for J; bases not matched to a gene: 0. The CDR3 region has the DNA TGTGCCAGCAGTGGACAGGGGGATGGCTACACCTTC. It translates to CASSGQGDGYTF.

This clone has ten or more counts. V is TRBV6-1 and J is TRBJ1-2, with D possibly matching TRBD1 (6 bases). This CDR3 is 13 amino acids long. The V end was cut by 2 bases, the J end by 8 bases, with 12 bases between. Germline values: CDR1 MNHNS, CDR2 SASEGT. CDR3 protein: CASSEKGELGYTF. The CDR3 nucleotides are TGTGCCAGCAGTGAAAAGGGGGAGTTGGGCTACACCTTC.

This chain connects TRBV20-1 to TRBJ2-5; possible D gene TRBD1, 5 bases. Trimming removed 1 base from V and 4 bases from J, with 10 bases in between. This CDR3 spans 13 amino acids. The V gene's germline CDR1 is DFQATT and CDR2 SNEGSKA (reference sequence). This chain's CDR3 is CSARGGGVETQYF. In DNA, the CDR3 is TGCAGTGCTAGAGGGGGCGGAGTAGAGACCCAGTACTTC.

This clone was seen many times. J is TRBJ2-1 and V is TRBV20-1; 9 bases are shared with TRBD2. The CDR3 runs 15 residues. With 0 bases clipped from V and 7 bases from J, the junction kept 7 bases outside the gene matches. Germline-derived CDR1 and CDR2 are DFQATT and SNEGSKA (reference sequence). The CDR3 nucleotides are TGCAGTGCTAGAGATGAGCGGGGGGCCGGGAATGAGCAGTTCTTC. Protein product: CSARDERGAGNEQFF.

This clone was observed at least ten times. The chain combines TRBV5-1 with TRBJ1-1; D unresolved. The CDR3 is made up of 13 amino acids. V lost 1 base and J 6 bases, leaving 10 bases between the germline ends. Germline CDR1 and CDR2: SGHRS and YFSETQ. The CDR3, as DNA: TGCGCCAGCAGCTTGAGACCCGGGGCTGAAGCTTTCTTT. The encoded protein is CASSLRPGAEAFF.

This clone appeared many times. This chain uses TRBV4-2 with TRBJ2-3; 8 bases line up with TRBD1. This CDR3 is built from 15 residues. Germline values: CDR1 LGHNA, CDR2 YNFKEQ. The trim removed 2 bases at V and 0 bases at J, leaving 1 base unmatched. The CDR3, as DNA: TGTGCCAGCAGCCAAAGACAGGGGAGCACAGATACGCAGTATTTT. Its translation: CASSQRQGSTDTQYF.

In this sample, this clone turned up many times. The chain recombines TRBV30 with TRBJ2-7; no clear D. The length of the CDR3 is 11 residues. The germline gives CDR1 GTSNPN, CDR2 SVGIG (reference sequence). V shed 3 bases and J shed 2 bases, with 5 bases lying between them. CDR3 residues: CAWREAYEQYF. CDR3 DNA: TGTGCCTGGAGGGAAGCCTACGAGCAGTACTTC. Combining the CDR3 with reference TRBV30 and TRBJ2-7 gives the whole variable domain SQTIHQWPATLVQPVGSPLSLECTVEGTSNPNLYWYRQAAGRGLQLLFYSVGIGQISSEVPQNLSASRPQDRQFILSSKKLLLSDSGFYLCAWREAYEQYFGPGTRLTVT.

Ten or more counts support this clone. The V and J genes are TRBV4-2 and TRBJ2-3; D may correspond to TRBD1 or TRBD2 (5 bases each). Germline CDR1 reads LGHNA; CDR2 reads YNFKEQ. Between the trimmed V and J ends, which lost 4 bases and 5 bases, there was a span of 19 bases. The length of the CDR3 is 16 residues. In DNA form, the CDR3 reads TGTGCCAGCAGCCTGCGGGCAGGGACGGAGTTAGATACGCAGTATTTT. Amino acid sequence: CASSLRAGTELDTQYF.

In its sample, this clone was seen many times. The chain carries TRBV10-2 and TRBJ1-1; 7 bases align to TRBD1. The CDR3 runs to 13 residues. Germline CDR1 and CDR2: WSHSY and SAAADI. Trimming cost V 5 bases and J 6 bases; bases outside gene matches: 6. CDR3 in DNA: TGCGCCAGCAGTTTAGGGACAGAAGCTGAAGCTTTCTTT. This translates into CASSLGTEAEAFF.

The V gene is TRBV12-3 or TRBV12-4, the J gene TRBJ1-2, with D possibly matching TRBD1 (6 bases). V lost 7 bases, J lost 4 bases, and 10 bases lay in between. This CDR3 comprises 12 residues. The CDR3 loop is CASTSGAYGYTF. The DNA for the CDR3 is TGTGCCAGCACCTCAGGGGCCTATGGCTACACCTTC.

A few counts support this clone. A much larger clone sits a single nucleotide away, making a read error possible. This chain uses TRBV7-9 with TRBJ2-7; tentative D call: TRBD2 (6 bases). The CDR3 is 13 residues long. In germline, CDR1 is SEHNR, CDR2 FQNEAQ (reference sequence). The CDR3 loop reads CVSSPGLIYEQYF. As DNA, the CDR3 is TGTGTCAGCAGCCCAGGACTAATCTACGAGCAGTACTTC.

The J gene is TRBJ2-7, the V gene TRBV6-1; a weak D match, TRBD1 (6 bases). Per germline, CDR1 MNHNS and CDR2 SASEGT. Trimming took 3 bases from V and 7 from J, leaving 7 bases between them. The CDR3 totals 11 residues. The CDR3 region has the DNA TGTGCCAGCAGTGAGGGGGCAGAGCAGTACTTC. It is translated as CASSEGAEQYF.

The gene calls are TRBV7-3 and TRBJ2-1; 7 nucleotides agree with TRBD2. CDR3 length equals 15 residues. Per the germline V gene, CDR1 is SGHTA and CDR2 is FQGTGA. V lost 5 bases to trimming and J lost 1 base; unmatched junction nucleotides: 5. As DNA, the CDR3 is TGTGCCAGCAGCCGAGCGGGGTCTTCCTACAATGAGCAGTTCTTC. Translated: CASSRAGSSYNEQFF. Using reference TRBV7-3 and TRBJ2-1 for the parts outside the CDR3, the full variable domain is GAGVSQTPSNKVTEKGKYVELRCDPISGHTALYWYRQSLGQGPEFLIYFQGTGAADDSGLPNDRFFAVRPEGSVSTLKIQRTERGDSAVYLCASSRAGSSYNEQFFGPGTRLTVL.

This clone was detected many times. This sequence joins TRBV6-6 and TRBJ2-7; D could derive from TRBD1 or TRBD2 (5 bases each). V lost 1 base and J lost 4, with 11 bases in between. This CDR3 has 14 residues. The germline CDR1 and CDR2 sequences are MNHNY and SVGAGI (reference sequence). CDR3 nucleotide sequence: TGTGCCAGCAGTTACTTAGGGACCGAGTACGAGCAGTACTTC. It codes for CASSYLGTEYEQYF.

Only a few counts were recorded for this clone. The V and J genes are TRBV7-2 and TRBJ2-7; 10 bases fit TRBD2. The germline gives CDR1 SGHTA, CDR2 FQGNSA. This CDR3 is built from 15 residues. The ends lost 5 bases at V and 0 bases at J; junction bases unmatched: 4. CDR3 sequence: CASSPSGGPSYEQYF. CDR3 sequence (DNA): TGTGCCAGCAGCCCTAGCGGGGGTCCCTCCTACGAGCAGTACTTC.

This clone was counted at least ten times. The chain carries TRBV18 and TRBJ1-4; D is undetermined. Looked up from germline, CDR1 is KGHSH and CDR2 is LQKENI. The CDR3 has 14 amino acids. V gave up 1 base and J gave up 3 bases, with 6 bases separating them. The CDR3 protein is CASSPQGSNEKLFF. The CDR3 DNA sequence: TGTGCCAGCTCACCACAGGGTTCTAATGAAAAACTGTTTTTT.

This clone has at least ten counts. This sequence joins TRBV11-1 and TRBJ2-5; D not certain. The CDR3 loop spans 11 amino acids. The V gene lost 3 bases and the J gene lost 4 bases, with 3 bases spanning the gap. Germline CDR1 reads SGHAT; CDR2 reads FQDESV (reference sequence). In nucleotides, the CDR3 is TGTGCCAGCAGCTTCAGAGAGACCCAGTACTTC. This translates into CASSFRETQYF. The full variable domain, in which reference TRBV11-1 and TRBJ2-5 provide the parts outside the CDR3, is EAEVAQSPRYKITEKSQAVAFWCDPISGHATLYWYRQILGQGPELLVQFQDESVVDDSQLPKDRFSAERLKGVDSTLKIQPAELGDSAMYLCASSFRETQYFGPGTRLLVL.

Note on this clone: A much larger clone differs from this one at a single base, so this may be a read error. The CDR3 DNA reads TGTGCCAGTAGCCTACAGGAGAACACTGAAGCTTTCTTT. This gives the protein CASSLQENTEAFF. This chain links TRBV19 with TRBJ1-1; a weak D match, TRBD1 (5 bases). V gave up 6 bases and J gave up 1 base, with 9 bases separating them. CDR3 length: 13 residues. Germline CDR1 and CDR2: LNHDA and SQIVND (reference sequence).